This is a list of T cell receptor beta chains from one sample in a study of human T cells and chemical hapten exposure. Each CDR3 protein gets one entry after TCRdb re-called the reads with MiXCR. The sample consists of roughly 120,000 distinct CDR3 sequences, over 7.5% of them appearing once. Source material: whole blood. The receptor source for this set is a human donor in good health. Some clones in this sample may be carry-over from other donors' samples. Both conserved end residues are trimmed from each CDR3.

V: TRBV19; CDR3: ASSIAGGTYNEQF
V: TRBV12-3/TRBV12-4; CDR3: ASSRRVYSYGYT
V: TRBV12-3/TRBV12-4; CDR3: ASSDGITGTGNSETQY
V: TRBV11-1; CDR3: ASSLVTGSTGELF
V: TRBV3-1; CDR3: ASSQGQGGEKLF
V: TRBV20-1; CDR3: SANQGTATNEKLF
V: TRBV20-1; CDR3: SARQGLLNQPQH
V: TRBV10-3; CDR3: AIRPTPNYNSPLH
V: TRBV12-3/TRBV12-4; CDR3: ASSFGMSAGWNSPLH
V: TRBV5-4; CDR3: ASSSGTRSGTQY